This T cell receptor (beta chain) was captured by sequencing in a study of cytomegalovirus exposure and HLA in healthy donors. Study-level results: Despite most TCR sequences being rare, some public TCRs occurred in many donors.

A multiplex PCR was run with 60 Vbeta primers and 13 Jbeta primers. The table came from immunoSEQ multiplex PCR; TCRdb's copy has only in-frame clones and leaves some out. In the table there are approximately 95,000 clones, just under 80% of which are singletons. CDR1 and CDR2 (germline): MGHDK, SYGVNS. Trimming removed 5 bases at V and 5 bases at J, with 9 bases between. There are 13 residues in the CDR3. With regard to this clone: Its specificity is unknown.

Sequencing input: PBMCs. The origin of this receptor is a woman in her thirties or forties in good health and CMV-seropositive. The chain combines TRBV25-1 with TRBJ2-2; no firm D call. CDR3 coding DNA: TGTGCCAGCAGTTCGCGGCTGACCGGGGAGCTGTTTTTT. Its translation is CASSSRLTGELFF. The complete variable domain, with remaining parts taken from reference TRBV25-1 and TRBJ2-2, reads EADIYQTPRYLVIGTGKKITLECSQTMGHDKMYWYQQDPGMELHLIHYSYGVNSTEKGDLSSESTVSRIRTEHFPLTLESARPSHTSQYLCASSSRLTGELFFGEGSRLTVL.